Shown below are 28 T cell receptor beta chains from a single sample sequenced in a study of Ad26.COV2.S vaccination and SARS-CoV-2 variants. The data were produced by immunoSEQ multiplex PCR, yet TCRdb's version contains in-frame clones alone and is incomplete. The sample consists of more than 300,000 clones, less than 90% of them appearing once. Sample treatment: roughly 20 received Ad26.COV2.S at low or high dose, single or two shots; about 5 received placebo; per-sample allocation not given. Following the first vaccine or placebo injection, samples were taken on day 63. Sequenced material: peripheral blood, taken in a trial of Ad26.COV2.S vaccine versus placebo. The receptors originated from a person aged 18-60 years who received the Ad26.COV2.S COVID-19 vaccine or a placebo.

CDR3 nucleotide sequence: TGTGCCTGGAGTGTACTTACGGGGTTCACCGGGGAGCTGTTTTTT. This sequence encodes CAWSVLTGFTGELFF. The chain employs TRBV30 and TRBJ2-2; D perhaps matches TRBD2 (5 bases). The CDR3 has 15 amino acids. V lost 0 bases and J 4 bases, leaving 12 bases between the germline ends. Germline V gene lookup returns CDR1 GTSNPN and CDR2 SVGIG (reference sequence).

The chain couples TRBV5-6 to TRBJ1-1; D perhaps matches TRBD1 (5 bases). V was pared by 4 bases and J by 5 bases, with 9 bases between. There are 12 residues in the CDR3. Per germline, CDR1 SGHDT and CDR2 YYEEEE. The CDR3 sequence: CASSQGLTEAFF. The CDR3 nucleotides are TGTGCCAGCAGCCAGGGCTTAACTGAAGCTTTCTTT. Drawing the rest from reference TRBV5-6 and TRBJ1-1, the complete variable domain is DAGVTQSPTHLIKTRGQQVTLRCSPKSGHDTVSWYQQALGQGPQFIFQYYEEEERQRGNFPDRFSGHQFPNYSSELNVNALLLGDSALYLCASSQGLTEAFFGQGTRLTVV.

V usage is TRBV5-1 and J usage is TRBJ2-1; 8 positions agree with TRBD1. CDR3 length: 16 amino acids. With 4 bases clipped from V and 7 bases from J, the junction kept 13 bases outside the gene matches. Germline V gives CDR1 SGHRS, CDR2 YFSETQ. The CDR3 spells CASSGLTGVGGNEQFF. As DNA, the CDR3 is TGCGCCAGCAGCGGCCTGACAGGGGTGGGAGGAAATGAGCAGTTCTTC.

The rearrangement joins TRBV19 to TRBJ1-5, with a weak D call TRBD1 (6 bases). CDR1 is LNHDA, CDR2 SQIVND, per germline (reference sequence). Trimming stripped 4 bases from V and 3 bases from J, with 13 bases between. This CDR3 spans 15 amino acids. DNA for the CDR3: TGTGCCAGTAGTACCGTACAGGGTGACAATCAGCCCCAGCATTTT. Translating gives CASSTVQGDNQPQHF.

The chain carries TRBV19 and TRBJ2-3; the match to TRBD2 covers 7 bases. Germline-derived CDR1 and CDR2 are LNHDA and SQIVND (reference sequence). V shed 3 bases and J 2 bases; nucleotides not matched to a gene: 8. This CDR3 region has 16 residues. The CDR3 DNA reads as TGTGCCAGTAGTATGGGTACGGGGGGATACACAGATACGCAGTATTTT. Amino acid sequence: CASSMGTGGYTDTQYF. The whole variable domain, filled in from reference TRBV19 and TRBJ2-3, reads DGGITQSPKYLFRKEGQNVTLSCEQNLNHDAMYWYRQDPGQGLRLIYYSQIVNDFQKGDIAEGYSVSREKKESFPLTVTSAQKNPTAFYLCASSMGTGGYTDTQYFGPGTRLTVL.

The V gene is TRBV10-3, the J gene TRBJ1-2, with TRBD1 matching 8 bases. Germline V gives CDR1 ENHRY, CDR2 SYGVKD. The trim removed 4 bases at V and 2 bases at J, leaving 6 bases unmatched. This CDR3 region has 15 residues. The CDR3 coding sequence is TGTGCCATCAGTGTCCCTCGGACAGGGAACTATGGCTACACCTTC. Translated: CAISVPRTGNYGYTF.

This chain's CDR3 is CASSLGRERDEQFF. CDR3 in DNA: TGTGCCAGCAGCTTAGGCAGAGAAAGGGATGAGCAGTTCTTC. The chain combines TRBV7-9 with TRBJ2-1; D is uncertain. The germline V gene has CDR1 SEHNR and CDR2 FQNEAQ (reference sequence). CDR3 length: 14 residues. Between the trimmed V and J ends, which lost 1 base and 8 bases, there was a span of 12 bases.

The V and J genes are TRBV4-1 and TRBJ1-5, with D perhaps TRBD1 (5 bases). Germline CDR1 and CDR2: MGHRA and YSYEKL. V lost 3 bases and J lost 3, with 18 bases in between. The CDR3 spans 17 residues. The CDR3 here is CASSQSLRGGFNQPQHF. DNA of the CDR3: TGCGCCAGCAGCCAGTCCCTCCGGGGGGGTTTCAATCAGCCCCAGCATTTT.

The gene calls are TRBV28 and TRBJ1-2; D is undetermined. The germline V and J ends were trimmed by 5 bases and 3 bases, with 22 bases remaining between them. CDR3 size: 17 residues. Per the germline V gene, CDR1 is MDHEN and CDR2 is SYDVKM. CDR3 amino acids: CASSPRDGSSMDYGYTF. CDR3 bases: TGTGCCAGCAGTCCAAGGGATGGGTCGAGCATGGACTATGGCTACACCTTC.

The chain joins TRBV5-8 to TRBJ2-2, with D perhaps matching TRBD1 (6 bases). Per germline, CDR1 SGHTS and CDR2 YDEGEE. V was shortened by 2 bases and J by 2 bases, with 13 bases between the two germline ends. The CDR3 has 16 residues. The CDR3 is CASSFEYRANTGELFF. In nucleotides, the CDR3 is TGTGCCAGCAGCTTTGAATACAGGGCCAACACCGGGGAGCTGTTTTTT.

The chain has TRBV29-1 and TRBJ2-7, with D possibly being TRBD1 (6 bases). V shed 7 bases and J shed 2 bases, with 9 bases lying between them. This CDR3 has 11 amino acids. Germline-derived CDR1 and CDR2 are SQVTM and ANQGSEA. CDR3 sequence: CSAGQPYEQYF. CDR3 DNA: TGCAGCGCCGGACAGCCCTACGAGCAGTACTTC.

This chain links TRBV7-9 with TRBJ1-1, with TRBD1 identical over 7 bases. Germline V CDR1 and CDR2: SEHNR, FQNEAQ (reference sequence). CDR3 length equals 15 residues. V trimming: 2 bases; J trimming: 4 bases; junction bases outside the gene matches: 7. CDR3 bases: TGTGCCAGCAGCTTAACAGGGGTTGGGGTCACTGAAGCTTTCTTT. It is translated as CASSLTGVGVTEAFF.

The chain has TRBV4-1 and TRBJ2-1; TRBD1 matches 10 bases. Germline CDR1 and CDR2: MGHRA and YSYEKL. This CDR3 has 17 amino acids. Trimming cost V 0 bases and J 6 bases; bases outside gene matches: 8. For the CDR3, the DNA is TGCGCCAGCAGCCAAGATCGCCGACAGGGGGCATCCAATGAGCAGTTCTTC. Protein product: CASSQDRRQGASNEQFF.

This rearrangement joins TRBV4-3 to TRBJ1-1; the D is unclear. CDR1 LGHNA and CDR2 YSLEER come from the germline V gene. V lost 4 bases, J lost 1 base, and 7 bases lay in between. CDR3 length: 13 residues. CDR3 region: CASSLDGNTEAFF. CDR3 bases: TGCGCCAGCAGCCTGGACGGGAACACTGAAGCTTTCTTT.

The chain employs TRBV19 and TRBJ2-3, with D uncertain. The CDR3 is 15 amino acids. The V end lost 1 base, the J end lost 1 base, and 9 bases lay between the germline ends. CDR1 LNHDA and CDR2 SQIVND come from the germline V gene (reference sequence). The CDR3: CASSIAERGTDTQYF. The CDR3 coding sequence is TGTGCCAGTAGTATAGCCGAAAGGGGCACAGATACGCAGTATTTT. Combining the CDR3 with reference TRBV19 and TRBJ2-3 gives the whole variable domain DGGITQSPKYLFRKEGQNVTLSCEQNLNHDAMYWYRQDPGQGLRLIYYSQIVNDFQKGDIAEGYSVSREKKESFPLTVTSAQKNPTAFYLCASSIAERGTDTQYFGPGTRLTVL.

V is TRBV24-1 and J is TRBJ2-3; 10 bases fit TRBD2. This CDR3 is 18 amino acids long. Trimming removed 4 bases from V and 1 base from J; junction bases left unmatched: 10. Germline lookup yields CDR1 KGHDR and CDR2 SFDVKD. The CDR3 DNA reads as TGTGCCACCAGTGAACCTAGCGGGAGCCTCGTGGGCACAGATACGCAGTATTTT. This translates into CATSEPSGSLVGTDTQYF.

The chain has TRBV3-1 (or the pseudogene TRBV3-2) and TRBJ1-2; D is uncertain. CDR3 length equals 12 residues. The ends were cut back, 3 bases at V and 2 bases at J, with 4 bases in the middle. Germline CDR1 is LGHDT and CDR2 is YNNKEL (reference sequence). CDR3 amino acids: CASSQGNYGYTF. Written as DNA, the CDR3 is TGTGCCAGCAGCCAGGGGAACTATGGCTACACCTTC.

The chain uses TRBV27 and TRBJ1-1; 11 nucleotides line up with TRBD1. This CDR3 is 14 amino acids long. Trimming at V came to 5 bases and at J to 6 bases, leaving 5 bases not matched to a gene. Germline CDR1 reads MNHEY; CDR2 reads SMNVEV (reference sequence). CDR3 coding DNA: TGTGCCAGCAGTCCCCGGACAGGGGGCTCTGAAGCTTTCTTT. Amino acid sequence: CASSPRTGGSEAFF.

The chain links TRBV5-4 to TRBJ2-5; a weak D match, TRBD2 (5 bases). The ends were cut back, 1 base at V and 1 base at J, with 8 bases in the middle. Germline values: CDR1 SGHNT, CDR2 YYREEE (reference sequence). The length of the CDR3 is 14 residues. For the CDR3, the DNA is TGTGCCAGCAGCTTGTACGGGGTCCAAGAGACCCAGTACTTC. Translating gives CASSLYGVQETQYF.

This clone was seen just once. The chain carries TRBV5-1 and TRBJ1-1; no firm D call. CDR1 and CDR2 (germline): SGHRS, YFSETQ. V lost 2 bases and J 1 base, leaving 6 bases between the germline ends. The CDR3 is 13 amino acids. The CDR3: CASSFSRNTEAFF. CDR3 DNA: TGCGCCAGCAGCTTTAGCAGGAACACTGAAGCTTTCTTT.

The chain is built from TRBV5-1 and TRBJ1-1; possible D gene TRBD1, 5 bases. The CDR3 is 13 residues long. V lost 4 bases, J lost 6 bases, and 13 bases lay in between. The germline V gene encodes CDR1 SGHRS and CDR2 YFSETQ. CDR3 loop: CASSVGRLAEAFF. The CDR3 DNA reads TGCGCCAGCAGCGTGGGGCGGTTGGCTGAAGCTTTCTTT. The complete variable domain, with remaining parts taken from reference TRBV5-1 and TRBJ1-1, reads KAGVTQTPRYLIKTRGQQVTLSCSPISGHRSVSWYQQTPGQGLQFLFEYFSETQRNKGNFPGRFSGRQFSNSRSEMNVSTLELGDSALYLCASSVGRLAEAFFGQGTRLTVV.

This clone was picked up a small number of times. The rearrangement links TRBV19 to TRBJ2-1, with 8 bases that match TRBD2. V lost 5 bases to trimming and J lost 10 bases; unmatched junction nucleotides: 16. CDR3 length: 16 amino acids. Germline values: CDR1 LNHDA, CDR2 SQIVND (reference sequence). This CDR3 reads CASSSRFTGRVGEQFF. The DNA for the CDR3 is TGTGCCAGTAGTTCCCGGTTTACCGGGAGGGTCGGGGAGCAGTTCTTC.

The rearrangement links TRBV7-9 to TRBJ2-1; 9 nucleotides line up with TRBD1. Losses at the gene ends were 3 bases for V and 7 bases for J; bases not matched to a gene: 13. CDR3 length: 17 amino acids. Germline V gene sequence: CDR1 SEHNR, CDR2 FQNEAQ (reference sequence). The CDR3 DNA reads TGTGCCAGCAGCTTCTGGACAGGGGTTGAGGTCGGGAATGAGCAGTTCTTC. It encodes CASSFWTGVEVGNEQFF.

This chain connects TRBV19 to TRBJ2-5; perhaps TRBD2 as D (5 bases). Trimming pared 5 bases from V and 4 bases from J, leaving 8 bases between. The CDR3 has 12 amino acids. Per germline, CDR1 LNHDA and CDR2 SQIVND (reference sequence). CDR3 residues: CASSWAGETQYF. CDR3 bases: TGTGCCAGTAGTTGGGCGGGAGAGACCCAGTACTTC.

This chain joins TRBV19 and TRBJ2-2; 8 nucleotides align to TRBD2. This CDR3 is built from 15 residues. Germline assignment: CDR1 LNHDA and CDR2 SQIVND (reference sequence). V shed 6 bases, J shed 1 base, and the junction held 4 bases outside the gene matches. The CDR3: CASSSAGGNTGELFF. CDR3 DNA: TGTGCCAGTAGCTCTGCGGGGGGGAACACCGGGGAGCTGTTTTTT. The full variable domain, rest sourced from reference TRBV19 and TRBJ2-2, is DGGITQSPKYLFRKEGQNVTLSCEQNLNHDAMYWYRQDPGQGLRLIYYSQIVNDFQKGDIAEGYSVSREKKESFPLTVTSAQKNPTAFYLCASSSAGGNTGELFFGEGSRLTVL.

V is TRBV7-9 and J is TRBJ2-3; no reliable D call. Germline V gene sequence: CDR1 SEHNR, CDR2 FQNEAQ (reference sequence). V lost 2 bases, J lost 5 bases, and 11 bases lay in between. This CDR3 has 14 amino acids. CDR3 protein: CASSLSGSGDTQYF. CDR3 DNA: TGTGCCAGCAGCTTAAGTGGGTCCGGAGATACGCAGTATTTT.

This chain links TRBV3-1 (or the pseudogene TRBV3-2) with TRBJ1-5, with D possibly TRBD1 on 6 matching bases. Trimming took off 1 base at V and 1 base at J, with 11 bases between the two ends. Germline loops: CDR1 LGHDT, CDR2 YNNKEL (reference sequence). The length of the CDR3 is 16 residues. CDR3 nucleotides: TGTGCCAGCAGCCAAGGAACAGGGCTAAGCAATCAGCCCCAGCATTTT. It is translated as CASSQGTGLSNQPQHF.

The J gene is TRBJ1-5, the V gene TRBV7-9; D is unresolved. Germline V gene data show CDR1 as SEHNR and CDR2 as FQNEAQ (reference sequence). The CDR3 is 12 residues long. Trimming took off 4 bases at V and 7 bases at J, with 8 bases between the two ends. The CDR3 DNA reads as TGTGCCAGCAGCTCCCCCCCGCAGCCCCAGCATTTT. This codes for CASSSPPQPQHF. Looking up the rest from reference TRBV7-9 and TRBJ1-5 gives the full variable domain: DTGVSQNPRHKITKRGQNVTFRCDPISEHNRLYWYRQTLGQGPEFLTYFQNEAQLEKSRLLSDRFSAERPKGSFSTLEIQRTEQGDSAMYLCASSSPPQPQHFGDGTRLSIL.